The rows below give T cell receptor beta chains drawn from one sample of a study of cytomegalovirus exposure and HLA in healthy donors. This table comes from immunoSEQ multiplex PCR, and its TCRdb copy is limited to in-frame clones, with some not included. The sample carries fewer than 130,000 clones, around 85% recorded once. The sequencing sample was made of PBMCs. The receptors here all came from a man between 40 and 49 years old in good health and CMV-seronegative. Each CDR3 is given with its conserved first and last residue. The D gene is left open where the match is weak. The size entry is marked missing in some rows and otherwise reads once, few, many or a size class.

CDR3nt: TGTGCCTGGAGTCGACAGGGGATAACTGAAGCTTTCTTT; CDR3aa: CAWSRQGITEAFF; j_gene: TRBJ1-1; v_gene: TRBV30; d_gene: TRBD1; abundance: -; len: 13
CDR3nt: TGTGCCAGCAGCCTCCGGGACAGGAACTACGAGCAGTACTTC; CDR3aa: CASSLRDRNYEQYF; j_gene: TRBJ2-7; v_gene: TRBV5-6; d_gene: TRBD1; abundance: few; len: 14
CDR3nt: TGTGCCAGCAGGACTACAGGGTATGGCTACACCTTC; CDR3aa: CASRTTGYGYTF; j_gene: TRBJ1-2; v_gene: TRBV28; d_gene: -; abundance: -; len: 12
CDR3nt: TGTGCCAGCAGCGTAGGGTGGCAGGGTGGATACGAGCAGTACTTC; CDR3aa: CASSVGWQGGYEQYF; j_gene: TRBJ2-7; v_gene: TRBV9; d_gene: -; abundance: -; len: 15
CDR3nt: TGTGCCACTACGAAGAACGCGGGCACCGGGGAGCTGTTTTTT; CDR3aa: CATTKNAGTGELFF; j_gene: TRBJ2-2; v_gene: TRBV6-4; d_gene: -; abundance: once; len: 14
CDR3nt: TGTGCCAGCAGCTTGGCAGGAACCTATGGCTACACCTTC; CDR3aa: CASSLAGTYGYTF; j_gene: TRBJ1-2; v_gene: TRBV5-4; d_gene: -; abundance: -; len: 13
CDR3nt: TGTGCCACCAGCAGGGGGACAGAAGCCCTTCTGTTCTTT; CDR3aa: CATSRGTEALLFF; j_gene: TRBJ1-1; v_gene: TRBV15; d_gene: TRBD1; abundance: -; len: 13
CDR3nt: TGCGCCAGCAGCTTGGATACCCCGGGAGGCTCACCCCTCCACTTT; CDR3aa: CASSLDTPGGSPLHF; j_gene: TRBJ1-6; v_gene: TRBV5-1; d_gene: -; abundance: -; len: 15
CDR3nt: TGCGCCAGCAGCGGAGAAGGGGGAAATCAGCCCCAGCATTTT; CDR3aa: CASSGEGGNQPQHF; j_gene: TRBJ1-5; v_gene: TRBV5-1; d_gene: -; abundance: -; len: 14
CDR3nt: TGTGCCATCAGTGAGTTTCCAGGGACAAATAATTCACCCCTCCACTTT; CDR3aa: CAISEFPGTNNSPLHF; j_gene: TRBJ1-6; v_gene: TRBV10-3; d_gene: -; abundance: -; len: 16
CDR3nt: TGTGCCAGCAGCTTGATAGACGGGAACACCATATATTTT; CDR3aa: CASSLIDGNTIYF; j_gene: TRBJ1-3; v_gene: TRBV5-4; d_gene: -; abundance: -; len: 13
CDR3nt: TGTGCCAGCAGGGAATACAGGCGCGGCTACACCTTC; CDR3aa: CASREYRRGYTF; j_gene: TRBJ1-2; v_gene: TRBV2; d_gene: -; abundance: -; len: 12
CDR3nt: TGTGCCAGCAGTCTGACGGGTTGGGAAAAACTGTTTTTT; CDR3aa: CASSLTGWEKLFF; j_gene: TRBJ1-4; v_gene: TRBV28; d_gene: -; abundance: -; len: 13
CDR3nt: TGTGCCAGCAGCCTTACAGGGGGCGTGAATGAAAAACTGTTTTTT; CDR3aa: CASSLTGGVNEKLFF; j_gene: TRBJ1-4; v_gene: TRBV7-9; d_gene: TRBD1; abundance: -; len: 15
CDR3nt: TGTGCCAGCACGTCTAGCGCGGAGACCCAGTACTTC; CDR3aa: CASTSSAETQYF; j_gene: TRBJ2-5; v_gene: TRBV2; d_gene: -; abundance: -; len: 12
CDR3nt: TGCAGCGCCTCCGGCGGGGAGCTGTTTTTT; CDR3aa: CSASGGELFF; j_gene: TRBJ2-2; v_gene: TRBV29-1; d_gene: -; abundance: -; len: 10
CDR3nt: TGCGCCAGCAGCATGGGACAGAGCACAGATACGCAGTATTTT; CDR3aa: CASSMGQSTDTQYF; j_gene: TRBJ2-3; v_gene: TRBV5-1; d_gene: TRBD1; abundance: -; len: 14
CDR3nt: TGTGCCAGCAGCCTTTCCGGGACAGGGATTTTTGGCTACACCTTC; CDR3aa: CASSLSGTGIFGYTF; j_gene: TRBJ1-2; v_gene: TRBV28; d_gene: TRBD1; abundance: -; len: 15
CDR3nt: TGTGCCAGCAGTTACTCGCGTCCATCCTCTGGAAACACCATATATTTT; CDR3aa: CASSYSRPSSGNTIYF; j_gene: TRBJ1-3; v_gene: TRBV6-5; d_gene: -; abundance: -; len: 16
CDR3nt: TGTGCCAGCAGCAATCAGGGAAATGAGCAGTTCTTC; CDR3aa: CASSNQGNEQFF; j_gene: TRBJ2-1; v_gene: TRBV6-4; d_gene: -; abundance: -; len: 12
CDR3nt: TGTGCCAGCAGTTTCGGGCTGGGTCGGGATTTCCTCACAGATACGCAGTATTTT; CDR3aa: CASSFGLGRDFLTDTQYF; j_gene: TRBJ2-3; v_gene: TRBV28; d_gene: -; abundance: few; len: 18
CDR3nt: TGTGCCAGCAGTCAAGGAGCAACTAATGAAAAACTGTTTTTT; CDR3aa: CASSQGATNEKLFF; j_gene: TRBJ1-4; v_gene: TRBV2; d_gene: -; abundance: -; len: 14
CDR3nt: TGTGCCAGCAGCTTGGTAGGGTCCTCCGCGGGTGCTCATGAGCAGTTCTTC; CDR3aa: CASSLVGSSAGAHEQFF; j_gene: TRBJ2-1; v_gene: TRBV5-6; d_gene: -; abundance: -; len: 17
CDR3nt: TGTGCCAGTAGTGCAGACAGGGGCGTCTTCCCAGAGACCCAGTACTTC; CDR3aa: CASSADRGVFPETQYF; j_gene: TRBJ2-5; v_gene: TRBV19; d_gene: TRBD1; abundance: -; len: 16